This T cell receptor beta chain emerged from a study of early T cells in non-severe SARS-CoV-2 infection. About the research overall: Chains stayed unpaired after sequencing of bulk RNA from unsorted whole blood. Findings and limits, study-wide: A preference for anti-spike CD8 responses marked VDJdb matching, which missed private and CD4 specificities.

Individual cDNA molecules were tagged with unique molecular identifiers, the study reported. TCRdb analysed the 5' RACE reads with MiXCR anew, one entry per CDR3 protein. This sample has fewer than 75,000 distinct CDR3 sequences; 20% occur once, and the top ten carry approximately 15%. The length of the CDR3 is 18 residues. Trimming took 7 bases from V and 6 from J; bases not matched to a gene: 18. Germline CDR1 is SNHLY and CDR2 is FYNNEI. Details on this clonotype: Its antigen is unidentified.

The rearrangement uses TRBV2 and TRBJ2-2; TRBD1 matches 9 bases. The TCR originated in an adult who was a healthcare worker with PCR-confirmed SARS-CoV-2 infection or an uninfected control (not recorded which). The sample in question was whole blood, obtained at baseline. Here the CDR3 DNA reads TGTGCCAGCATCCGCCGGGACAGGGAGGCCTCGGTCTCCGGGGAGCTGTTTTTT. Its protein is CASIRRDREASVSGELFF.